The rows below give T cell receptor beta chains drawn from one sample of a study of glioma-infiltrating T cells. Each CDR3 protein is one row after TCRdb ran MiXCR on the multiplex PCR reads. The sample holds about 190,000 distinct CDR3 sequences; over 25% are singletons and the top ten take 20% to 25%. Sequencing used glioma tissue, nonneoplastic brain tissue, or PBMCs (not recorded which). All receptors derive from a human donor with low-grade glioma or glioblastoma, undergoing nonglioma brain surgery, or in good health (not recorded which). CDR3s include the opening cysteine and the closing phenylalanine or tryptophan. D genes are given only for firm matches. Size is stated for part of the rows, as once, few or many counts, or as a class when the clone is expanded.

D: TRBD1; J: TRBJ2-5; size: few; V: TRBV19; DNA: TGTGCCAGTAGGACAGGGGCCGCGGGTGAGGAGACCCAGTACTTC; CDR3: CASRTGAAGEETQYF
D: .; J: TRBJ2-7; size: .; V: TRBV14; DNA: TGTGCCAGCAGCCCCCCTACCTCGGAGGGAGGGGGCGAGCAGTACTTC; CDR3: CASSPPTSEGGGEQYF
D: .; J: TRBJ2-3; size: once; V: TRBV27; DNA: .; CDR3: CASSYYRGYEQYFGPGTDTQYF
D: .; J: TRBJ2-5; size: many; V: TRBV2; DNA: TGTGCCAGCAGTGAATACGAGACCCAGTACTTC; CDR3: CASSEYETQYF
D: .; J: TRBJ2-2; size: many; V: TRBV6-2/TRBV6-3; DNA: TGTGCCAGCAGTTATCAGACCCGGGAGCTGTTTTTT; CDR3: CASSYQTRELFF
D: .; J: TRBJ2-1; size: .; V: TRBV11-2; DNA: TGTGCCAGCGGCTTAGGTGGGGTTTCCTACAATGAGCAGTTCTTC; CDR3: CASGLGGVSYNEQFF
D: .; J: TRBJ1-6; size: many; V: TRBV20-1; DNA: TGCAGTGCTACCCCTTCAAGAGGGGAGTTATCACCCCTCCACTTT; CDR3: CSATPSRGELSPLHF
D: TRBD1; J: TRBJ2-7; size: many; V: TRBV20-1; DNA: TGCAGTGCATTACCCCTCGCCGGGACAGGCAACTCCTACGAGCAGTACTTC; CDR3: CSALPLAGTGNSYEQYF
D: .; J: TRBJ1-1; size: many; V: TRBV6-2/TRBV6-3; DNA: TGTGCCAGCAGTTACCGCCGGGACAAGAACACTGAAGCTTTCTTT; CDR3: CASSYRRDKNTEAFF
D: TRBD2; J: TRBJ2-7; size: many; V: TRBV20-1; DNA: TGCAGTGCTAGAGATCGGAGGACTAGTGGCGCCAGCGAGTACTTC; CDR3: CSARDRRTSGASEYF
D: .; J: TRBJ2-7; size: many; V: TRBV2; DNA: TGTGCCAGCAGCCAGGACAGATCGATGCAGTACTTC; CDR3: CASSQDRSMQYF
D: TRBD2; J: TRBJ2-5; size: few; V: TRBV3-1; DNA: TGTGCCAGCAGCCAAAAAGCGGGAGGCGAGACCCAGTACTTC; CDR3: CASSQKAGGETQYF
D: .; J: TRBJ1-1; size: many; V: TRBV6-1; DNA: TGTGCCACCAACTGGTCCCCCCCCCCTTCCGAAGCTTTCTTT; CDR3: CATNWSPPPSEAFF
D: .; J: TRBJ1-1; size: many; V: TRBV7-9; DNA: TGTGCCAGCAGCTTATATGGGGCTGAAGCTTTCTTT; CDR3: CASSLYGAEAFF
D: .; J: TRBJ2-7; size: few; V: TRBV12-3/TRBV12-4; DNA: TGTGCCAGCAGTTTAACCCACGGTGAGGGTAGCTCCTACGAGCAGTACTTC; CDR3: CASSLTHGEGSSYEQYF
D: .; J: TRBJ2-7; size: many; V: TRBV6-2/TRBV6-3; DNA: TGTGCCAGCAGCCCCCCTCGACTAGATGCTCCTGACGAGCAGTACTTC; CDR3: CASSPPRLDAPDEQYF
D: .; J: TRBJ2-3; size: many; V: TRBV18; DNA: TGTGCCAGCTCACCTAGGCAGCACACAGATACGCAGTATTTT; CDR3: CASSPRQHTDTQYF
D: TRBD2; J: TRBJ2-7; size: many; V: TRBV27; DNA: TGTGCCAGCACCCCCGGGGGTAGCGGGAGGCCAGGTGACGAGCAGTACTTC; CDR3: CASTPGGSGRPGDEQYF